This T cell receptor (beta chain) was found in a study of persistence of HIV-infected CD4 T cells. Nonspecific anti-CD3/anti-CD28 bead stimulation represents the broad CD4+ T cell repertoire. Responding CD4+ T cells were sorted by upregulation of both CD40 ligand and CD69. V shed 0 bases and J shed 7 bases, with 16 bases lying between them. The CDR3 runs 16 residues. Germline V gene lookup returns CDR1 MNHNS and CDR2 SASEGT. About this clone: Its antigen is unknown.

The immunoSEQ assay was version 4, run in survey mode. Template was genomic DNA at around 9.7 ng/uL, with up to about 1 ug used per sample. Using immunoSEQ multiplex PCR, the repertoire was profiled, and TCRdb retains in-frame clones only, with some absent. The table lists around 40,000 clones, roughly 90% of them singletons, with roughly 0.45% in the top ten. General observations from the study: TCRbeta richness was lower in CMV- and Gag-responding cells than in anti-CD3/anti-CD28-responding cells.

The sequencing here drew on CD4+ T cells sorted from PBMCs after roughly 17-hour stimulation, taken from a patient who received antiretroviral therapy. The chain employs TRBV6-1 and TRBJ2-1, with D possibly matching TRBD2 (6 bases). This TCR was sampled from an adult woman with HIV who was CMV-seropositive. CDR3 loop: CASSEANGGLANEQFF. CDR3 bases: TGTGCCAGCAGTGAAGCGAACGGTGGCCTAGCGAATGAGCAGTTCTTC.